Listed below are T cell receptor beta chains from one sample, sequenced in a study of T cell changes during pregnancy in multiple sclerosis. Assay used: immunoSEQ multiplex PCR; TCRdb lists only in-frame clones, some missing. The sample has 98,000 or so clones; 90% to 95% are singletons. The specimen was peripheral blood, collected after pregnancy. The source is a female donor with multiple sclerosis, enrolled in a pregnancy study. CDR3s include the opening cysteine and the closing phenylalanine or tryptophan. A D gene is named only where the DNA matches it firmly. For some rows the clone size is stated as once, few or many, or as a class when expanded; others skip it.

>-|-|TRBV4-3|TRBJ1-1
TGCGCCAGCAGCCAAGGGGCAGTAGGTACGGGGACTGAAGCTTTCTTT
CASSQGAVGTGTEAFF
>-|TRBD1|TRBV28|TRBJ2-7
TGTGCCAGCAGTTTACAGACAGGGGGGGGCGAGCAGTACTTC
CASSLQTGGGEQYF
>-|TRBD1|TRBV19|TRBJ2-1
TGTGCCAGTAGTACGGGGCTCGTGAGGGACAGGGTTTATGAGCAGTTCTTC
CASSTGLVRDRVYEQFF
>-|TRBD1|TRBV5-6|TRBJ1-1
TGTGCCAGCAGCGCACCACAGGGGGCGCAGACTGAAGCTTTCTTT
CASSAPQGAQTEAFF
>-|TRBD1|TRBV7-2|TRBJ2-7
TGTGCCAGCAAGAACAGGGGGAGCAACGAGCAGTACTTC
CASKNRGSNEQYF
>-|TRBD2|TRBV7-3|TRBJ2-3
TGTGCCAGCAGCTTACTAGCGGCACCTCTCACAGATACGCAGTATTTT
CASSLLAAPLTDTQYF
>-|TRBD2|TRBV25-1|TRBJ2-2
TGTGCCAGCAGTGACCCGACTAGCGGGAGGATGGCCGGGGAGCTGTTTTTT
CASSDPTSGRMAGELFF
>-|-|TRBV9|TRBJ2-7
TGTGCCAGCAGCGTAGGGAGGTCTCACTACGAGCAGTACTTC
CASSVGRSHYEQYF
>-|-|TRBV29-1|TRBJ2-1
TGCAGCGTTGAAGAACGTAGCGGATCCTCCTACAATGAGCAGTTCTTC
CSVEERSGSSYNEQFF
>once|TRBD2|TRBV13|TRBJ2-5
TGTGCCAGCCTCTCGGGCGGGAGAGGCCCACAAGAGACCCAGTACTTC
CASLSGGRGPQETQYF
>once|TRBD1|TRBV15|TRBJ1-3
TGTGCCACCAGCAGACCGAACAGGGGGCTTGGAAACACCATATATTTT
CATSRPNRGLGNTIYF
>-|-|TRBV19|TRBJ1-2
TGTGCCAGTAGTATAGATGGAGGGTTCTATGGCTACACCTTC
CASSIDGGFYGYTF
>-|-|TRBV19|TRBJ2-2
TGTGCCAGTAGTATAGCCCTTCCTTTCGGGGAGCTGTTTTTT
CASSIALPFGELFF
>-|-|TRBV7-2|TRBJ1-3
TGTGCCAGCGGGACAAGGGGTTCAGCCATATATTTT
CASGTRGSAIYF
>-|TRBD2|TRBV5-4|TRBJ2-3
TGTGCCAGCAGCTTGCGGCGGGAGAAAGATACGCAGTATTTT
CASSLRREKDTQYF
>-|-|TRBV10-2|TRBJ2-2
TGCGCCAGCAGAATCGCGTCAGGGAAAGCCGGGGAGCTGTTTTTT
CASRIASGKAGELFF
>-|TRBD1|TRBV4-3|TRBJ1-6
TGCGCCAGCAGCCAGAGACAGGGCCCCAGAGGTTCACCCCTCCACTTT
CASSQRQGPRGSPLHF
>-|TRBD1|TRBV28|TRBJ2-7
TGTGCCAGCAGTTTAACAGGGACAGGGTTTTACGAGCAGTACTTC
CASSLTGTGFYEQYF
>-|TRBD2|TRBV11-1|TRBJ2-3
TGTGCCAGCAGCTTAACAGCGGGAGGGCCTATGGATACGCAGTATTTT
CASSLTAGGPMDTQYF
>-|-|TRBV29-1|TRBJ1-2
TGCAGCGTTGGGGAGGGATTCTATGGCTACACCTTC
CSVGEGFYGYTF
>-|-|TRBV5-8|TRBJ1-5
TGTGCCAGCAGCTTCCCGCGGGGTGGCAATCAGCCCCAGCATTTT
CASSFPRGGNQPQHF
>-|TRBD1|TRBV5-4|TRBJ2-2
TGTGCCAGCAGCTCCGCGCAGCACAGGGGGGCGAACACCGGGGAGCTGTTTTTT
CASSSAQHRGANTGELFF
>-|-|TRBV6-5|TRBJ2-7
TGTGCCAGCAAGCGGTCCTTGGGGTACGAGCAGTACTTC
CASKRSLGYEQYF
>few|TRBD1|TRBV6-5|TRBJ1-2
TGTGCCAGCAGACTAGGACAGGGCGGCTACACCTTC
CASRLGQGGYTF
>-|TRBD2|TRBV27|TRBJ2-7
TGTGCCAGCAGTCTTTCCGGGACTAACTACGAGCAGTACTTC
CASSLSGTNYEQYF
>few|TRBD2|TRBV6-1|TRBJ2-1
TGTGCCAGCAGTGAACTAGCGGGCTCCTACAATGAGCAGTTCTTC
CASSELAGSYNEQFF
>-|TRBD1|TRBV29-1|TRBJ2-1
TGCAGCGTTGGGGGTGACAGGGCAAATGAGCAGTTCTTC
CSVGGDRANEQFF
>-|-|TRBV23-1|TRBJ2-7
TGCGCCGCGACACCCCTCTCCTACGAGCAGTACTTC
CAATPLSYEQYF
>-|TRBD1|TRBV5-1|TRBJ2-7
TGCGCCAGCAGCTTGGATCGAGGTGGGGACAGTTTCTACGAGCAGTACTTC
CASSLDRGGDSFYEQYF